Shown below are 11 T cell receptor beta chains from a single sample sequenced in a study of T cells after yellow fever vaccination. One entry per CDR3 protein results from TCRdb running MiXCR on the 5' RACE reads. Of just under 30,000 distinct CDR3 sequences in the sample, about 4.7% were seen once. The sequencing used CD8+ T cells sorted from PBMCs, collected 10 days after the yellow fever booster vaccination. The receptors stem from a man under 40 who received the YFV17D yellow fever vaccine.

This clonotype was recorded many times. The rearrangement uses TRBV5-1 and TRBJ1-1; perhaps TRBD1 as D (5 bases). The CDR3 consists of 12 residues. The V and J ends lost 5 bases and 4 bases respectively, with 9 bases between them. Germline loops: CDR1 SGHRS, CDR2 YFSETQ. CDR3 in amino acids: CASSPDSTEAFF. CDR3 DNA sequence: TGCGCCAGCAGTCCCGACAGCACTGAAGCTTTCTTT.

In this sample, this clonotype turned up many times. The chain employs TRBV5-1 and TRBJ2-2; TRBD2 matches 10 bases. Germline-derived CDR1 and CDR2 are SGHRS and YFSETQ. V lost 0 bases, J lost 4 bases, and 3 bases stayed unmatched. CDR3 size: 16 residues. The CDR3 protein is CASSLELAGSTGELFF. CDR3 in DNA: TGCGCCAGCAGCTTGGAACTAGCGGGGAGCACCGGGGAGCTGTTTTTT.

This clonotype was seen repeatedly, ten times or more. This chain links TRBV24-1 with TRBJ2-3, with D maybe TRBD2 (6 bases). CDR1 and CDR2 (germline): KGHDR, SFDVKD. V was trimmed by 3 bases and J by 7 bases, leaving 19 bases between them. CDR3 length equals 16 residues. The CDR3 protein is CATSDPREPQFNTQYF. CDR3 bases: TGTGCCACCAGTGATCCCCGGGAGCCCCAATTCAATACGCAGTATTTT.

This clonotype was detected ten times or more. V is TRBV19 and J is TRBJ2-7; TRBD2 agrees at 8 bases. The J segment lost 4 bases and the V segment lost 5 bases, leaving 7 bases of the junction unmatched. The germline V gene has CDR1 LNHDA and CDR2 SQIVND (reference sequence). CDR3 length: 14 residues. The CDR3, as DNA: TGTGCCAGTAGTGGGCGAGCGGGAGTTTACGAGCAGTACTTC. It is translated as CASSGRAGVYEQYF.

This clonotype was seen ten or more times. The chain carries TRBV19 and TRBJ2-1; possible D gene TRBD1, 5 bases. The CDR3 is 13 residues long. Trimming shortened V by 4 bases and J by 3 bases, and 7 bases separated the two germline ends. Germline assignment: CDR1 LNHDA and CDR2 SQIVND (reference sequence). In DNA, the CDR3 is TGTGCCAGTAGTACAGGGTTCTACAATGAGCAGTTCTTC. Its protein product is CASSTGFYNEQFF.

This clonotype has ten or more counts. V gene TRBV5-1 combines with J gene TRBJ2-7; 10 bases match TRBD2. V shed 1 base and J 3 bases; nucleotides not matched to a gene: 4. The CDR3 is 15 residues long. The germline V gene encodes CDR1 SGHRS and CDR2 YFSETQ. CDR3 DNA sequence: TGCGCCAGCAGCTTGAGTCTAGCGGGAGTCTACGAGCAGTACTTC. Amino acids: CASSLSLAGVYEQYF.

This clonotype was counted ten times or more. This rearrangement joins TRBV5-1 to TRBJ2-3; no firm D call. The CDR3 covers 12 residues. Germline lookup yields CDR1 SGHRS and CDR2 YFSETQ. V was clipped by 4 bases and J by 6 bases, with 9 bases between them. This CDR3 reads CASSPTEDTQYF. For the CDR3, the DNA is TGCGCCAGCAGCCCGACGGAGGATACGCAGTATTTT.

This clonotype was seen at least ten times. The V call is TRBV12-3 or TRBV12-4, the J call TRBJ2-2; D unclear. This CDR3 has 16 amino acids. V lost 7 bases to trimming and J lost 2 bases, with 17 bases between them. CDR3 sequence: CASTSWTGPNTGELFF. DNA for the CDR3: TGTGCCAGCACCTCCTGGACCGGCCCTAACACCGGGGAGCTGTTTTTT.

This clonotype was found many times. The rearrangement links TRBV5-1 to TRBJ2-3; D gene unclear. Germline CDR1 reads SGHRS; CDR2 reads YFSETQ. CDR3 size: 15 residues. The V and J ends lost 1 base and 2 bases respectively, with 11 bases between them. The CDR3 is CASSLYDEATDTQYF. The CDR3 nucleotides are TGCGCCAGCAGCTTGTACGATGAGGCCACAGATACGCAGTATTTT.

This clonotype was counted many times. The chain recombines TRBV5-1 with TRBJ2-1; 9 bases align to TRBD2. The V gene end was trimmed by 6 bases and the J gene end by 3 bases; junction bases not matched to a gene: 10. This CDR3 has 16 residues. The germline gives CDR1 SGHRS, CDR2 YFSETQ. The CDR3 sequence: CASTLAGDPDYNEQFF. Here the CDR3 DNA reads TGCGCCAGCACTTTAGCGGGAGACCCCGACTACAATGAGCAGTTCTTC.

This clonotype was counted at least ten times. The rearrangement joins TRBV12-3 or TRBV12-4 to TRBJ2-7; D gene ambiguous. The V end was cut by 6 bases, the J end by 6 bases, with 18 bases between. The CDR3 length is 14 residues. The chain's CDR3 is CASSPWLRSAEQYF. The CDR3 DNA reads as TGTGCCAGCAGCCCCTGGCTCCGCTCAGCCGAGCAGTACTTC.